This T cell receptor (beta chain) derives from a study of blood T cell repertoires in COVID-19. Authors' data handling: Counts of nucleated cells, estimated from reference gene primer amplification, were obtained. The repertoire was sequenced with immunoSEQ multiplex PCR; TCRdb's copy has only in-frame clones and lacks some. The DNA gave D and trimming, while V, J and clone size come from that table. The data contain about 90,000 clones, around four fifths of them singletons. With V trimmed by 5 bases and J by 6 bases, 10 bases remained unmatched. In germline, CDR1 is SQVTM, CDR2 ANQGSEA. There are 14 residues in the CDR3.

This chain connects TRBV29-1 to TRBJ2-7, with 10 bases matching TRBD2. Sequenced: peripheral blood. This TCR derives from a woman in her 70s with active or convalescent COVID-19. The CDR3 reads CSVLLAGVSGEQYF. Here the CDR3 DNA reads TGCAGCGTTCTTCTAGCGGGGGTGTCGGGCGAGCAGTACTTC.